These 10 T cell receptor beta chains originate from one sample sequenced in a study of monozygotic twins with inflammatory bowel disease. TCRdb re-called the 5' RACE reads and shows each CDR3 protein once, DNA omitted. The ten top clones account for 12%, within a sample of about 110,000 distinct CDR3 sequences. The specimen was blood. These receptor sequences come from a human donor with ulcerative colitis or Crohn's disease, or a healthy co-twin of an affected twin (not recorded which).

This chain links TRBV20-1 with TRBJ2-1; TCRdb calls TRBD2, which cannot be checked without DNA. The CDR3 consists of 14 residues. Germline values: CDR1 DFQATT, CDR2 SNEGSKA (reference sequence). The CDR3: CSAVTSGSYNEQFF.

The genes are TRBV6-1 and TRBJ1-3; TCRdb calls TRBD1, which cannot be checked without DNA. Germline V gene sequence: CDR1 MNHNS, CDR2 SASEGT. The CDR3 extends over 13 amino acids. The CDR3 sequence: CASKGQAGNTIYF.

The chain has TRBV20-1 and TRBJ1-1; TCRdb names TRBD1, which stays unverified in the absence of DNA. CDR3 length: 11 amino acids. CDR1 and CDR2 from the germline V gene are DFQATT and SNEGSKA (reference sequence). CDR3 loop: CSADRDRGTFF.

This chain uses TRBV7-7 with TRBJ2-5; TCRdb gives TRBD1 as the D gene, but with no DNA this cannot be confirmed. From germline, CDR1 is SSHAT and CDR2 FNYEAQ (reference sequence). The CDR3 is 15 amino acids. CDR3 amino acids: CASSLVEQGAETQYF.

The V gene is TRBV28, the J gene TRBJ2-1; absent DNA, TCRdb's TRBD2 call cannot be checked. The CDR3 spans 14 residues. Germline V gene sequence: CDR1 MDHEN, CDR2 SYDVKM. The CDR3 loop reads CASSLTSGYNEQFF.

This chain links TRBV18 with TRBJ2-7; TCRdb picks TRBD2, but there is no DNA to check that call. The CDR3 has 12 residues. CDR1 is KGHSH, CDR2 LQKENI, per germline. The CDR3 sequence is CASSPPSGPQYF.

The CDR3 loop is CASGGRTSYNEQFF. The rearrangement links TRBV7-8 to TRBJ2-1; TCRdb calls TRBD2, which cannot be checked without DNA. Germline-derived CDR1 and CDR2 are SGHVS and FQNEAQ. The CDR3 runs to 14 residues. Combining the CDR3 with reference TRBV7-8 and TRBJ2-1 gives the whole variable domain GAGVSQSPRYKVAKRGQDVALRCDPISGHVSLFWYQQALGQGPEFLTYFQNEAQLDKSGLPSDRFFAERPEGSVSTLKIQRTQQEDSAVYLCASGGRTSYNEQFFGPGTRLTVL.

V and J are TRBV5-1 and TRBJ2-1; lacking DNA, the TRBD1 call made by TCRdb goes unchecked. Germline V gives CDR1 SGHRS, CDR2 YFSETQ. The CDR3 length is 14 residues. The CDR3 is CASTMRDPYNEQFF. Variable domain in full (rest from reference TRBV5-1 and TRBJ2-1): KAGVTQTPRYLIKTRGQQVTLSCSPISGHRSVSWYQQTPGQGLQFLFEYFSETQRNKGNFPGRFSGRQFSNSRSEMNVSTLELGDSALYLCASTMRDPYNEQFFGPGTRLTVL.

The V call is TRBV6-2 or TRBV6-3, the J call TRBJ1-1. The CDR3 length is 11 residues. The germline V gene has CDR1 MNHEY and CDR2 SVGEGT. Here the CDR3 reads CATRTGAEAFF.

The rearrangement uses TRBV20-1 and TRBJ2-5; TCRdb's D call, TRBD2, is unchecked because there is no DNA. The CDR3 is 13 residues long. Germline CDR1 is DFQATT and CDR2 is SNEGSKA (reference sequence). CDR3 sequence: CSARASGLQTQYF.